Each of the 25 T cell receptor beta chains below was sequenced from the same sample in a study of blood T cell repertoires in COVID-19. TCRdb's copy holds only in-frame clones and misses some; the assay was immunoSEQ multiplex PCR. This table has just over 650,000 clones, 75% to 90% appearing once. Sequenced input: peripheral blood. The receptors derive from a woman younger than 35 with acute or convalescent COVID-19.

The J gene is TRBJ1-1, the V gene TRBV7-8; 7 nucleotides match TRBD1. The germline V gene encodes CDR1 SGHVS and CDR2 FQNEAQ. The CDR3 has 17 amino acids. Trimming cost V 5 bases and J 4 bases; bases outside gene matches: 16. The CDR3 DNA reads TGTGCCAGCAGCCCGAAAAGGGACAGCCGTTCGGGCACTGAAGCTTTCTTT. As protein: CASSPKRDSRSGTEAFF.

The CDR3 DNA is TGCGCCAGCAGCCAAGTACAGGGGGGGAAAGCCAAAAACATTCAGTACTTC. This gives the protein CASSQVQGGKAKNIQYF. The V gene is TRBV4-1, the J gene TRBJ2-4; D might be TRBD1 (8 bases). Trimming left V 1 base short and J 0 bases short, with 13 bases between. Per germline, CDR1 MGHRA and CDR2 YSYEKL. The CDR3 is made up of 17 amino acids.

The chain couples TRBV15 to TRBJ2-2; 9 bases match TRBD1. The CDR3 extends over 14 amino acids. Germline assignment: CDR1 LNHNV and CDR2 YYDKDF (reference sequence). V was pared by 7 bases and J by 5 bases, with 5 bases of the junction left unmatched. The CDR3 DNA follows: TGTGCCACCAACGAACAGGGGGCTACCGGGGAGCTGTTTTTT. Residues: CATNEQGATGELFF.

This clone is a singleton in its sample. Here the CDR3 DNA reads TGTGCCAGCAGCGTCCGACAGGGGGCTAGCACAGATACGCAGTATTTT. This translates into CASSVRQGASTDTQYF. V is TRBV9 and J is TRBJ2-3, with 10 bases lining up with TRBD1. The germline V gene encodes CDR1 SGDLS and CDR2 YYNGEE. The CDR3 has 16 residues. With 2 bases clipped from V and 0 bases from J, the junction kept 3 bases outside the gene matches.

CDR3 amino acids: CASRSVGPDRLNSGNTIYF. DNA of the CDR3: TGTGCCAGCAGGAGCGTCGGGCCGGACAGGTTAAACTCTGGAAACACCATATATTTT. The gene calls are TRBV7-9 and TRBJ1-3, with 7 bases fitting TRBD1. This CDR3 is 19 amino acids long. The V and J ends lost 6 bases and 0 bases, in that order; junction bases with no gene match: 17. Looked up from germline, CDR1 is SEHNR and CDR2 is FQNEAQ (reference sequence).

The genes are TRBV7-2 and TRBJ2-1; D gene uncertain. V was cut by 3 bases and J by 0 bases, with 6 bases left in between. Germline CDR1 SGHTA, CDR2 FQGNSA. The CDR3 is 14 amino acids. In DNA, the CDR3 is TGTGCCAGCAGCTTGAGGAGCTCCTACAATGAGCAGTTCTTC. It is translated as CASSLRSSYNEQFF. Full variable domain (outside the CDR3, taken from reference TRBV7-2 and TRBJ2-1): GAGVSQSPSNKVTEKGKDVELRCDPISGHTALYWYRQSLGQGLEFLIYFQGNSAPDKSGLPSDRFSAERTGGSVSTLTIQRTQQEDSAVYLCASSLRSSYNEQFFGPGTRLTVL.

Turning to this clone: This specimen includes other DNA sequences encoding the same CDR3. The rearrangement links TRBV9 to TRBJ2-2; no firm D call. The CDR3 is made up of 12 amino acids. Germline loops: CDR1 SGDLS, CDR2 YYNGEE. V shed 2 bases and J shed 4 bases, with 3 bases lying between them. Here the CDR3 reads CASSVSTGELFF. The CDR3 coding sequence is TGTGCCAGCAGCGTCAGCACCGGGGAGCTGTTTTTT.

The chain uses TRBV9 and TRBJ2-7; 7 bases align to TRBD1. The CDR3 runs to 13 residues. In germline, CDR1 is SGDLS, CDR2 YYNGEE. Trimming at V came to 2 bases and at J to 6 bases, leaving 5 bases not matched to a gene. As DNA, the CDR3 is TGTGCCAGCAGCGTCCGCACAGGGGTCGAGCAGTACTTC. Encoded protein: CASSVRTGVEQYF.

V and J are TRBV19 and TRBJ1-5; possible D gene TRBD1, 5 bases. The CDR3 has 13 amino acids. Germline CDR1 LNHDA, CDR2 SQIVND (reference sequence). V lost 5 bases and J 7 bases, leaving 12 bases between the germline ends. CDR3 nucleotide sequence: TGTGCCAGTAGTCACAGAAACAGGCAGCCCCAGCATTTT. Protein product: CASSHRNRQPQHF. Full variable domain (remainder filled in from reference TRBV19 and TRBJ1-5): DGGITQSPKYLFRKEGQNVTLSCEQNLNHDAMYWYRQDPGQGLRLIYYSQIVNDFQKGDIAEGYSVSREKKESFPLTVTSAQKNPTAFYLCASSHRNRQPQHFGDGTRLSIL.

This clone came up once. The rearrangement uses TRBV6-4 and TRBJ2-3, with D possibly matching TRBD2 (6 bases). CDR3 size: 14 residues. Germline CDR1 is MRHNA and CDR2 is SNTAGT. V was shortened by 6 bases and J by 5 bases, with 15 bases between the two germline ends. The CDR3 here is CASSVGGEVDTQYF. The DNA for the CDR3 is TGTGCCAGCAGCGTCGGCGGGGAGGTAGATACGCAGTATTTT.

This chain connects TRBV29-1 to TRBJ2-1, with a weak D call TRBD1 (5 bases). The V and J ends lost 3 bases and 9 bases respectively, with 18 bases between them. This CDR3 has 14 amino acids. Germline V CDR1 and CDR2: SQVTM, ANQGSEA. The CDR3 here is CSVDHLLGRGEQFF. The CDR3 region has the DNA TGCAGCGTTGACCACCTGCTGGGTAGGGGTGAGCAGTTCTTC.

The rearrangement joins TRBV30 to TRBJ2-7; TRBD1 matches at 8 bases. V was clipped by 2 bases and J by 5 bases; unmatched bases: 2. The germline gives CDR1 GTSNPN, CDR2 SVGIG (reference sequence). There are 12 residues in the CDR3. CDR3 loop: CAWSKTGDEQYF. The CDR3 region has the DNA TGTGCCTGGAGTAAGACAGGGGACGAGCAGTACTTC.

This clone was counted between two and nine times. V usage is TRBV5-5 and J usage is TRBJ1-6, with 7 nucleotides matching TRBD1. The CDR3 is 14 residues long. With 0 bases clipped from V and 7 bases from J, the junction kept 1 base outside the gene matches. CDR1 and CDR2 (germline): SGHKS, YYEKEE (reference sequence). In DNA form, the CDR3 reads TGTGCCAGCAGCTTGGAAGGGGGCAATTCACCCCTCCACTTT. Translated, it gives CASSLEGGNSPLHF.

This chain links TRBV10-3 with TRBJ1-2; D is unresolved. Germline V CDR1 and CDR2: ENHRY, SYGVKD. This CDR3 region has 14 residues. Trimming shortened V by 2 bases and J by 1 base, and 8 bases separated the two germline ends. The CDR3 coding sequence is TGTGCCATCAGTGAGACGAGATTTAACTATGGCTACACCTTC. It translates to CAISETRFNYGYTF.

The chain combines TRBV7-9 with TRBJ1-2, with D perhaps TRBD1 (6 bases). The V and J ends lost 2 bases and 3 bases respectively, with 22 bases between them. Germline CDR1 and CDR2: SEHNR and FQNEAQ (reference sequence). The CDR3 has 18 residues. The CDR3 nucleotides read TGTGCCAGCAGCTTATTTTCAGGGCCGACGACAGGCGACTATGGCTACACCTTC. Amino acid sequence: CASSLFSGPTTGDYGYTF.

The chain recombines TRBV30 with TRBJ1-3; weak D call: TRBD1 (5 bases). V shed 2 bases and J shed 2 bases, with 10 bases lying between them. This CDR3 is 14 amino acids long. CDR1 and CDR2 (germline): GTSNPN, SVGIG (reference sequence). CDR3 sequence: CAWSPGSAGNTIYF. The CDR3 DNA is TGTGCCTGGAGTCCAGGGTCAGCTGGAAACACCATATATTTT.

This chain connects TRBV5-6 to TRBJ2-1; 12 nucleotides line up with TRBD2. The germline V gene encodes CDR1 SGHDT and CDR2 YYEEEE. Losses at the gene ends were 0 bases for V and 9 bases for J; bases not matched to a gene: 7. The length of the CDR3 is 16 residues. The CDR3 loop is CASSLALAGGPSEQFF. CDR3 nucleotides: TGTGCCAGCAGCTTGGCTCTAGCGGGGGGGCCTAGTGAGCAGTTCTTC.

The chain uses TRBV5-5 and TRBJ2-7; possibly TRBD1 for D (6 bases). CDR1 is SGHKS, CDR2 YYEKEE, per germline (reference sequence). The V end was cut by 1 base, the J end by 0 bases, with 14 bases between. The CDR3 totals 16 residues. The CDR3 region is CASSLNPQGRSYEQYF. CDR3 DNA sequence: TGTGCCAGCAGCTTGAATCCTCAGGGGCGCTCCTACGAGCAGTACTTC.

V is TRBV9 and J is TRBJ1-2; D unclear. This CDR3 spans 14 amino acids. Germline CDR1 reads SGDLS; CDR2 reads YYNGEE. Between the trimmed V and J ends, which lost 3 bases and 1 base, there was a span of 10 bases. The CDR3 coding sequence is TGTGCCAGCAGCGCCCACCAGGATAACTATGGCTACACCTTC. This translates into CASSAHQDNYGYTF.

The V and J genes are TRBV7-3 and TRBJ2-3, with 13 bases fitting TRBD2. V gave up 2 bases and J gave up 4 bases; unmatched junction bases: 3. In germline, CDR1 is SGHTA, CDR2 FQGTGA. The CDR3 length is 16 residues. CDR3 region: CASSLGTSGNADTQYF. CDR3 nucleotides: TGTGCCAGCAGCTTAGGGACTAGCGGGAACGCAGATACGCAGTATTTT. Together with reference TRBV7-3 and TRBJ2-3, the CDR3 gives the full variable domain: GAGVSQTPSNKVTEKGKYVELRCDPISGHTALYWYRQSLGQGPEFLIYFQGTGAADDSGLPNDRFFAVRPEGSVSTLKIQRTERGDSAVYLCASSLGTSGNADTQYFGPGTRLTVL.

V usage is TRBV19 and J usage is TRBJ2-3; maybe TRBD1 (5 bases). From germline, CDR1 is LNHDA and CDR2 SQIVND (reference sequence). V was cut by 3 bases and J by 2 bases, with 15 bases left in between. This CDR3 spans 16 amino acids. In DNA form, the CDR3 reads TGTGCCAGTAGTATCGCAGACAGTCCCTACACAGATACGCAGTATTTT. It encodes CASSIADSPYTDTQYF. The whole variable domain, remainder taken from reference TRBV19 and TRBJ2-3, is DGGITQSPKYLFRKEGQNVTLSCEQNLNHDAMYWYRQDPGQGLRLIYYSQIVNDFQKGDIAEGYSVSREKKESFPLTVTSAQKNPTAFYLCASSIADSPYTDTQYFGPGTRLTVL.

The gene calls are TRBV5-6 and TRBJ2-7; 7 bases are shared with TRBD1. Germline V CDR1 and CDR2: SGHDT, YYEEEE. This CDR3 region has 14 residues. Germline trimming cut 4 bases from V and 5 bases from J; bases unmatched to any gene: 9. The CDR3 nucleotides are TGTGCCAGCAGCCCTGGTGTAGGGGGCCACGAGCAGTACTTC. This gives the protein CASSPGVGGHEQYF.

The V call is TRBV6-5, the J call TRBJ1-1; a weak D match, TRBD1 (5 bases). Germline V gives CDR1 MNHEY, CDR2 SVGAGI. The CDR3 is 13 residues long. V gave up 6 bases and J gave up 9 bases, with 17 bases separating them. The chain's CDR3 is CASSYRDRGKAFF. DNA of the CDR3: TGTGCCAGCAGCTACCGAGACCGGGGGAAAGCTTTCTTT.

J is TRBJ2-1 and V is TRBV3-1 (or the pseudogene TRBV3-2), with a weak D call TRBD1 (7 bases). Looked up from germline, CDR1 is LGHDT and CDR2 is YNNKEL (reference sequence). The V end lost 10 bases, the J end lost 10 bases, and 17 bases lay between the germline ends. This CDR3 region has 12 residues. The CDR3 protein is CATRAGGGEQFF. CDR3 nucleotide sequence: TGTGCCACGAGGGCAGGGGGAGGCGAGCAGTTCTTC.

The chain has TRBV30 and TRBJ1-1, with 7 bases lining up with TRBD1. Germline V gene data show CDR1 as GTSNPN and CDR2 as SVGIG (reference sequence). The trim removed 8 bases at V and 2 bases at J, leaving 5 bases unmatched. This CDR3 spans 12 amino acids. CDR3 coding DNA: TGTGCCGGGCACAGGGGTAACACTGAAGCTTTCTTT. Translated: CAGHRGNTEAFF.